The rows below give T cell receptor beta chains drawn from one sample of a study of T cell responses to AZD1222 COVID-19 vaccine. Clones were read by immunoSEQ multiplex PCR, and TCRdb kept only the in-frame ones, dropping some. The sample lists 99,000 or so clones; 85% to 95% were seen once. The sample in question was peripheral blood, obtained on day 0 of AZD1222 vaccination. These receptors were obtained from an adult in good health. CDR3s leave out the opening cysteine and the closing phenylalanine or tryptophan. A D gene is named only where the DNA matches it firmly. Expanded clones are given a class, and other clones once, few, many or no size at all.

.	TRBV2	TRBJ2-1	TRBD1	ASIRQGTMFNEQF
.	TRBV6-5	TRBJ1-2	TRBD1	ASRGQGGYNGYT
.	TRBV7-2	TRBJ1-5	.	ASSLTGQGNQPQH
.	TRBV14	TRBJ2-3	.	ASSRAPGYTDTQY
once	TRBV5-4	TRBJ2-7	.	ASSLAGSYEQY
.	TRBV18	TRBJ2-7	TRBD2	ASSRAGVEQY
.	TRBV19	TRBJ1-1	.	ASSMARGTEAF
.	TRBV6-2/TRBV6-3	TRBJ2-2	TRBD2	ASSMGLAGFPGELF
.	TRBV30	TRBJ2-7	.	ALRPESSYEQY
.	TRBV11-2	TRBJ2-1	.	ASRQGAVRSRVSYNEQF
.	TRBV19	TRBJ1-2	.	ASSSGGFQEGYT
.	TRBV20-1	TRBJ1-3	.	SASRQGLGNTIY
.	TRBV15	TRBJ1-2	.	ATSRERGSYGYT
.	TRBV5-4	TRBJ2-5	.	ASSKRQHQETQY
.	TRBV5-6	TRBJ2-1	TRBD1	ASSRTGTGSVHEQF
.	TRBV2	TRBJ1-4	.	ASSVGDKVKLF
.	TRBV9	TRBJ2-1	.	ASSVGGRSYNEQF